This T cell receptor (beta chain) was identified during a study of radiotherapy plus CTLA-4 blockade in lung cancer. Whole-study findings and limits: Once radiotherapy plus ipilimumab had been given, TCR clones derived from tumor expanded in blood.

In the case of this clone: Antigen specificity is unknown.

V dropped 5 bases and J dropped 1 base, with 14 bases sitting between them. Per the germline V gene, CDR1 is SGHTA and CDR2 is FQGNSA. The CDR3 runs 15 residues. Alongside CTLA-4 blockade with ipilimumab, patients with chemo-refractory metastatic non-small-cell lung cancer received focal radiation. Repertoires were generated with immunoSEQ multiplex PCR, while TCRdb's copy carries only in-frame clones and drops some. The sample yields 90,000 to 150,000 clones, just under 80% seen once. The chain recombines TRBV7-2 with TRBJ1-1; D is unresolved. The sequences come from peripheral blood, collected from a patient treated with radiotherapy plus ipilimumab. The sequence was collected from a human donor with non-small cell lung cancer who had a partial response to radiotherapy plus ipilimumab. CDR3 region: CASSQWSVGNTEAFF. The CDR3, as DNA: TGTGCCAGCAGCCAATGGTCGGTCGGGAACACTGAAGCTTTCTTT.